This T cell receptor beta chain was found in a study of T cell responses to AZD1222 COVID-19 vaccine. Points from the study as a whole: CD4 TCRs covered the whole spike, strongest at regions 160-218 and 743-854. Epitopes outside B.1.351 and B.1.1.7 mutated regions reportedly drew nearly half of spike TCRs.

Researchers grouped second doses given at about 4 or about 12 weeks into one pool. Of note for this clone: Its specificity is not known.

The CDR3 is 13 amino acids. Per germline, CDR1 SGHAT and CDR2 FQNNGV. The ends were cut back, 0 bases at V and 8 bases at J, with 10 bases in the middle. Here immunoSEQ multiplex PCR was the method, and the copy in TCRdb shows in-frame clones only, minus some. The sample records some 180,000 clones, around 90% being singletons. This specimen consisted of peripheral blood, obtained 28 days after the second AZD1222 dose. The chain couples TRBV11-2 to TRBJ1-1; possible D gene TRBD1, 5 bases. The source of this sequence is an adult who received the AZD1222 COVID-19 vaccine. CDR3 residues: CASSLDPGGEAFF. DNA for the CDR3: TGTGCCAGCAGCTTAGATCCGGGGGGAGAAGCTTTCTTT.